Listed below are T cell receptor beta chains from one sample, sequenced in a study of breast tumors, draining lymph nodes, adjacent tissues. In TCRdb, the multiplex PCR reads were re-called with MiXCR into one record per CDR3 protein. The table includes around 120,000 distinct CDR3 sequences, just under 20% detected once. The sample consisted of axillary lymph node tissue. Receptors were obtained from a female donor with breast cancer. Some clones in this sample may be carry-over from other donors' samples. CDR3s include the opening cysteine and the closing phenylalanine or tryptophan. Fields, in order: CDR3 DNA, CDR3 protein, J gene, CDR3 length, clone size, D gene, V gene. D genes are given only for firm matches. The size entry is marked missing in some rows and otherwise reads once, few, many or a size class.

DNA: TGTGCCATCAGTGAGACCCCGGGAGCTAATGAAAAACTGTTTTTT; CDR3: CAISETPGANEKLFF; J: TRBJ1-4; length: 15; size: many; D: -; V: TRBV10-3
DNA: TGTGCCAGCAGCGCTACAGGGGGCCAAGGCTATGGCTACACCTTC; CDR3: CASSATGGQGYGYTF; J: TRBJ1-2; length: 15; size: many; D: TRBD1; V: TRBV2
DNA: TGTGCCAGCAGCTTCGGGTGGGCTGGTGAGCAGTTCTTC; CDR3: CASSFGWAGEQFF; J: TRBJ2-1; length: 13; size: -; D: -; V: TRBV5-4
DNA: TGTGCCAGCAGCTCGGAAGGGTCAGGGCAAAGGGAGCAGTTCTTC; CDR3: CASSSEGSGQREQFF; J: TRBJ2-1; length: 15; size: many; D: -; V: TRBV5-4
DNA: TGTGCCAGCAGCCAACGGGCCTCCGGGGGAGGCGAGCAGTACTTC; CDR3: CASSQRASGGGEQYF; J: TRBJ2-7; length: 15; size: many; D: -; V: TRBV3-1
DNA: TGCGCCAGCAGTGAGTCGATTGGGAATGAGCAGTTCTTC; CDR3: CASSESIGNEQFF; J: TRBJ2-1; length: 13; size: many; D: -; V: TRBV10-1
DNA: TGTGCCAGCAGTAAAGCGGGTGCAGATTACACTGAAGCTTTCTTT; CDR3: CASSKAGADYTEAFF; J: TRBJ1-1; length: 15; size: -; D: -; V: TRBV2
DNA: TGTGCCAGCAGCCAAGTGCGGGCGAGCGAGCAGTACTTC; CDR3: CASSQVRASEQYF; J: TRBJ2-7; length: 13; size: many; D: -; V: TRBV4-2
DNA: TGTGCCAGCTCTCACACAGGGGACGATGGCTACACCTTC; CDR3: CASSHTGDDGYTF; J: TRBJ1-2; length: 13; size: many; D: TRBD1; V: TRBV6-6
DNA: TGTGCCAGCTGCGTGTCCGGGACTAGCGGGAGTCTAATAACCGGGGAGCTGTTTTTT; CDR3: CASCVSGTSGSLITGELFF; J: TRBJ2-2; length: 19; size: many; D: TRBD2; V: TRBV6-5
DNA: TGTGCCAGCGGGCGGGAGACCTACAATGAGCAGTTCTTC; CDR3: CASGRETYNEQFF; J: TRBJ2-1; length: 13; size: many; D: TRBD2; V: TRBV6-1
DNA: TGTGCCAGCAGCGTAGACGTCAATCAGCCCCAGCATTTT; CDR3: CASSVDVNQPQHF; J: TRBJ1-5; length: 13; size: many; D: -; V: TRBV9
DNA: TGTGCCAGTAGTATAAGGGGGCGCAGCACTGAAGCTTTCTTT; CDR3: CASSIRGRSTEAFF; J: TRBJ1-1; length: 14; size: -; D: TRBD1; V: TRBV19
DNA: TGTGCCAGCAGCCTCTGGATAGAAGAGACCCAGTACTTC; CDR3: CASSLWIEETQYF; J: TRBJ2-5; length: 13; size: many; D: -; V: TRBV7-2
DNA: TGTGCTAGCAGCTTAGACCCAGGGTCCTACAATGAGCAGTTCTTC; CDR3: CASSLDPGSYNEQFF; J: TRBJ2-1; length: 15; size: many; D: -; V: TRBV7-7
DNA: TGTGCCAGCAGTTTAATGGGGGTTGGGACTGAAGCTTTCTTT; CDR3: CASSLMGVGTEAFF; J: TRBJ1-1; length: 14; size: -; D: -; V: TRBV27
DNA: TGCGCCAGCAGCCCCCTACTACTTATGACAGGGAATAATGAAAAACTGTTTTTT; CDR3: CASSPLLLMTGNNEKLFF; J: TRBJ1-4; length: 18; size: many; D: TRBD1; V: TRBV4-1
DNA: TGTGCCAGCAGGATGGACCCGATTGCCGAGACCCAGTACTTC; CDR3: CASRMDPIAETQYF; J: TRBJ2-5; length: 14; size: many; D: -; V: TRBV28
DNA: TGTGCCAGCAGTGCAACCGGGACGAACCGCTACGAGCAGTACTTC; CDR3: CASSATGTNRYEQYF; J: TRBJ2-7; length: 15; size: many; D: -; V: TRBV2
DNA: TGCAGTGCTAGAGATTTGGGACTAGCGGGAGTCACAGATACGCAGTATTTT; CDR3: CSARDLGLAGVTDTQYF; J: TRBJ2-3; length: 17; size: many; D: TRBD2; V: TRBV20-1
DNA: TGTGCCAGCAAACTAGCGGGGTTCCAAGAGACCCAGTACTTC; CDR3: CASKLAGFQETQYF; J: TRBJ2-5; length: 14; size: many; D: TRBD2; V: TRBV6-6
DNA: TGTGCCAGCAGTTGGGGGGGACGGTATAGCAATCAGCCCCAGCATTTT; CDR3: CASSWGGRYSNQPQHF; J: TRBJ1-5; length: 16; size: many; D: -; V: TRBV12-3/TRBV12-4
DNA: TGTGCCAGCAGTGGACGTAGTAGAGGTTCTGGGGCCAACGTCCTGACTTTC; CDR3: CASSGRSRGSGANVLTF; J: TRBJ2-6; length: 17; size: few; D: -; V: TRBV6-1
DNA: TGTGCCAGCAGCGATGACCCCTCTGGGGCCAACGTCCTGACTTTC; CDR3: CASSDDPSGANVLTF; J: TRBJ2-6; length: 15; size: few; D: -; V: TRBV5-4
DNA: TGCGCCAGCAGCTTGAGACAGGGAGGCACAGATACGCAGTATTTT; CDR3: CASSLRQGGTDTQYF; J: TRBJ2-3; length: 15; size: many; D: TRBD1; V: TRBV5-1
DNA: TGTGCCACCACCTCTGATGGAACCGACACAGATACGCAGTATTTT; CDR3: CATTSDGTDTDTQYF; J: TRBJ2-3; length: 15; size: many; D: -; V: TRBV10-3
DNA: TGTGCCAGCAGCCAAAGTGTTTTTAATGAGCAGTTCTTC; CDR3: CASSQSVFNEQFF; J: TRBJ2-1; length: 13; size: many; D: -; V: TRBV4-2
DNA: TGTGCCAGCAGCCAAAGTGGGGGCACAGATACGCAGTATTTT; CDR3: CASSQSGGTDTQYF; J: TRBJ2-3; length: 14; size: -; D: -; V: TRBV5-4
DNA: TGTGCCAGCAGCTTAGCCCGGGGACAGGGGGAAAGGGTGCATCAGCCCCAGCATTTT; CDR3: CASSLARGQGERVHQPQHF; J: TRBJ1-5; length: 19; size: many; D: TRBD1; V: TRBV7-9
DNA: TGTGCCACCAGTGATTCACTAGGGGGTATCTATGAGCAGTTCTTC; CDR3: CATSDSLGGIYEQFF; J: TRBJ2-1; length: 15; size: many; D: -; V: TRBV24-1
DNA: TGTGCCAGTAGTCCAGGGACGGCCCGATATGGCTACACCTTC; CDR3: CASSPGTARYGYTF; J: TRBJ1-2; length: 14; size: many; D: -; V: TRBV19
DNA: TGTGCCAGCAGTGCTACGGCAGAAAGCATTCAGTACTTC; CDR3: CASSATAESIQYF; J: TRBJ2-4; length: 13; size: -; D: -; V: TRBV2
DNA: TGCAGCGTTGAATGGACAGGGACTCTGGGTGAGCAGTTCTTC; CDR3: CSVEWTGTLGEQFF; J: TRBJ2-1; length: 14; size: many; D: TRBD1; V: TRBV29-1
DNA: TGTGCCACCAGTGATCCGGCCAGATCCAATGAGCAGTTCTTC; CDR3: CATSDPARSNEQFF; J: TRBJ2-1; length: 14; size: many; D: -; V: TRBV24-1
DNA: TGTGCCAGCAGTTACTCGGGGGGATGGGCCAATGGCTACACCTTC; CDR3: CASSYSGGWANGYTF; J: TRBJ1-2; length: 15; size: many; D: -; V: TRBV6-5
DNA: TGTGCCAGCAGACGAACTAGCACAGATACGCAGTATTTT; CDR3: CASRRTSTDTQYF; J: TRBJ2-3; length: 13; size: -; D: -; V: TRBV7-3
DNA: TGTGCCAGCAGTTCTGGTCGTTCAATGAATTCACCCCTCCACTTT; CDR3: CASSSGRSMNSPLHF; J: TRBJ1-6; length: 15; size: many; D: -; V: TRBV28
DNA: TGTGCCAGCAGCGTAGAGACCATGAGGGGCGGGGAGCTGTTTTTT; CDR3: CASSVETMRGGELFF; J: TRBJ2-2; length: 15; size: many; D: -; V: TRBV9
DNA: TGTGCCAGCAGCTCACCTAGGGTAGAGACCCAGTACTTC; CDR3: CASSSPRVETQYF; J: TRBJ2-5; length: 13; size: many; D: -; V: TRBV5-5
DNA: TGTGCCAGCAGTTCACTAGCGGGAGCCAATGAGCAGTTCTTC; CDR3: CASSSLAGANEQFF; J: TRBJ2-1; length: 14; size: -; D: TRBD2; V: TRBV28
DNA: TGTGCCAGCAGCCCCGGACTAGCGGCTTCCTACGAGCAGTACTTC; CDR3: CASSPGLAASYEQYF; J: TRBJ2-7; length: 15; size: many; D: TRBD2; V: TRBV11-3
DNA: TGCGCCAGCAGTGGCGGGGGGTATGTGAATGAGCAGTTCTTC; CDR3: CASSGGGYVNEQFF; J: TRBJ2-1; length: 14; size: many; D: TRBD2; V: TRBV5-1
DNA: TGCGCCAGCAGCTTGGACTTGGCTTCCACCGGGGAGCTGTTTTTT; CDR3: CASSLDLASTGELFF; J: TRBJ2-2; length: 15; size: many; D: -; V: TRBV5-1
DNA: TGTGCCAGCAGCGTAGATCCGGGGGGCGACTACGAGCAGTACTTC; CDR3: CASSVDPGGDYEQYF; J: TRBJ2-7; length: 15; size: many; D: -; V: TRBV9
DNA: TGTGCCAGCAGCCAAGAGGGAGGCTCACCCCTCCACTTT; CDR3: CASSQEGGSPLHF; J: TRBJ1-6; length: 13; size: many; D: -; V: TRBV3-1
DNA: TGTGCCATCAGTTTCGGACAGGGAGAATCCTACGAGCAGTACTTC; CDR3: CAISFGQGESYEQYF; J: TRBJ2-7; length: 15; size: many; D: TRBD1; V: TRBV10-3
DNA: TGCAGTGCTAGAGATCCACAGGGGTGGGAGACCCAGTACTTC; CDR3: CSARDPQGWETQYF; J: TRBJ2-5; length: 14; size: many; D: TRBD1; V: TRBV20-1
DNA: TGTGCCAGCTCCAAGGGTGCAACTAATGAAAAACTGTTTTTT; CDR3: CASSKGATNEKLFF; J: TRBJ1-4; length: 14; size: few; D: -; V: TRBV18
DNA: TGTGCCAGCAGCCAAGAACCCACCGGGGGCTATGGCTACACCTTC; CDR3: CASSQEPTGGYGYTF; J: TRBJ1-2; length: 15; size: many; D: -; V: TRBV4-2
DNA: TGTGCCACCAGTGCTAGGGGTTACCCCCCCGGGGCCAACGTCCTGACTTTC; CDR3: CATSARGYPPGANVLTF; J: TRBJ2-6; length: 17; size: -; D: -; V: TRBV24-1
DNA: TGTGCCAGCAGTCAGCTAGGAACAGATACGCAGTATTTT; CDR3: CASSQLGTDTQYF; J: TRBJ2-3; length: 13; size: many; D: -; V: TRBV12-3/TRBV12-4
DNA: TGTGCCAGCAGCTTAGCGCGACGGGGTTCGCGGGAGACGCAGTATTTT; CDR3: CASSLARRGSRETQYF; J: TRBJ2-3; length: 16; size: many; D: TRBD2; V: TRBV7-2